This TCR beta chain was sequenced during a study of blood T cell repertoires in COVID-19. Sequencing was performed with immunoSEQ multiplex PCR; in TCRdb, only in-frame clones are kept and a portion is missing. This table holds approximately 240,000 clones, approximately 86% found once. With V trimmed by 5 bases and J by 6 bases, 10 bases remained unmatched. Per the germline V gene, CDR1 is SGHAT and CDR2 is FQNNGV. This CDR3 comprises 15 residues. Sample: peripheral blood. This clonotype was obtained from a woman aged 55-75 years with active or convalescent COVID-19. The chain couples TRBV11-2 to TRBJ2-7, with TRBD1 matching over 10 bases. CDR3: CASSPPGTGAGEQYV. The CDR3 DNA is TGTGCCAGCAGCCCACCCGGGACAGGGGCTGGCGAGCAGTACGTC.